These T cell receptor beta chains were read from a single sample in a study of T cells expressing NK-cell markers. Reprocessing the 5' RACE reads, TCRdb reports a single entry for every CDR3 protein and omits DNA. Its table records about 390,000 distinct CDR3 sequences. The sequenced sample was blood T cells: a sorted CD56 or NKG2C T cell subset, CD4+ or CD8+ T cells, or bulk PBMC T cells (not recorded which). These receptors were obtained from a woman between 50 and 59 years old in good health. Each CDR3 is given with its conserved first and last residue.

cdr3_aa: CASSLPGVNTEAFF
j_call: TRBJ1-1
v_call: TRBV5-1

cdr3_aa: CSARRDRGQIQETQYF
j_call: TRBJ2-5
v_call: TRBV20-1

cdr3_aa: CASQGAETGELFF
j_call: TRBJ2-2
v_call: TRBV6-4

cdr3_aa: CATSRVRGGSSGNEQFF
j_call: TRBJ2-1
v_call: TRBV15

cdr3_aa: CASSSHGLAGLTYEQYF
j_call: TRBJ2-7
v_call: TRBV6-2/TRBV6-3

cdr3_aa: CASRAAPPTSTDTQYF
j_call: TRBJ2-3
v_call: TRBV12-3/TRBV12-4

cdr3_aa: CASSFPREGTGELFF
j_call: TRBJ2-2
v_call: TRBV12-3/TRBV12-4

cdr3_aa: CASSDARIGDSNYGYTF
j_call: TRBJ1-2
v_call: TRBV5-1

cdr3_aa: CASSLAKGLRGYTF
j_call: TRBJ1-2
v_call: TRBV5-1

cdr3_aa: CASRGRNEKLFF
j_call: TRBJ1-4
v_call: TRBV7-8

cdr3_aa: CASSVWTSSEQFF
j_call: TRBJ2-1
v_call: TRBV5-1

cdr3_aa: CASSNGQGGYTF
j_call: TRBJ1-2
v_call: TRBV12-3/TRBV12-4

cdr3_aa: CASRPGTFGNTIYF
j_call: TRBJ1-3
v_call: TRBV19

cdr3_aa: CASKEGIGQPQHF
j_call: TRBJ1-5
v_call: TRBV6-5

cdr3_aa: CASSYSGLAGAGIYNEQFF
j_call: TRBJ2-1
v_call: TRBV6-5

cdr3_aa: CASSLALGLAGEGNEQFF
j_call: TRBJ2-1
v_call: TRBV12-3/TRBV12-4

cdr3_aa: CSARPQGNYGYTF
j_call: TRBJ1-2
v_call: TRBV20-1

cdr3_aa: CASTQTGSTLTPRANEQFF
j_call: TRBJ2-1
v_call: TRBV23-1

cdr3_aa: CASSLSTDWEQYF
j_call: TRBJ2-7
v_call: TRBV7-9

cdr3_aa: CASRRDYGTDTQYF
j_call: TRBJ2-3
v_call: TRBV7-2

cdr3_aa: CASSFSRQDTQYF
j_call: TRBJ2-3
v_call: TRBV12-3/TRBV12-4

cdr3_aa: CSASKLVASGKDEQFF
j_call: TRBJ2-1
v_call: TRBV20-1

cdr3_aa: CASSPSGKIGELFF
j_call: TRBJ2-2
v_call: TRBV13

cdr3_aa: CASSQDRLAGNYNEQFF
j_call: TRBJ2-1
v_call: TRBV3-1

cdr3_aa: CASSQTGVLAVMFQETQYF
j_call: TRBJ2-5
v_call: TRBV4-1

cdr3_aa: CASTTEGRVIPGELFF
j_call: TRBJ2-2
v_call: TRBV2

cdr3_aa: CATSRRQGDSTDTQYF
j_call: TRBJ2-3
v_call: TRBV15